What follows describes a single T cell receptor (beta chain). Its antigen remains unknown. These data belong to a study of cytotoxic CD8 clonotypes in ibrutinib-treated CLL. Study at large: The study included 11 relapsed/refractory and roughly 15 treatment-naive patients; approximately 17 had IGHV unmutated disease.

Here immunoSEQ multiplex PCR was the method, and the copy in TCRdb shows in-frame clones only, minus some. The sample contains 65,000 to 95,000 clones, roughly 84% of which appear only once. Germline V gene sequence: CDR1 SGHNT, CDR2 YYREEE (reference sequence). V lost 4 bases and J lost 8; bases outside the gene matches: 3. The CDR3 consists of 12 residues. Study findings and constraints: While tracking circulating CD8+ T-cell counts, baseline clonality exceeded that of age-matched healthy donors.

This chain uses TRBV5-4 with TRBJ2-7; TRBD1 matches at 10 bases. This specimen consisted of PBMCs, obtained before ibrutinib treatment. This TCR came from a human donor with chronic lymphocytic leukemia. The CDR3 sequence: CASSRQGAQQYF. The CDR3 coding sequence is TGTGCCAGCAGCCGACAGGGGGCACAGCAGTACTTC.